This TCR beta chain was recovered during a study of neoadjuvant anti-PD-1 for oral cavity cancer. Study-wide background: Non-progressing patients received a fourth nivolumab dose near day 43, then surgery on days 50-56.

With regard to this clone: Antigen unknown.

Study-level points and caveats: Pretreatment Treg/Th17 ratio correlated inversely with post-treatment tumor clonality. Each response group had just a few patients in TCR analyses.

Specified time point: after neoadjuvant nivolumab, at surgical resection. This CDR3 is built from 14 residues. CDR1 and CDR2 (germline): WSHSY, SAAADI. The V and J ends lost 4 bases and 7 bases respectively, with 11 bases between them. Most PBMC samples had roughly 0.5 ug input DNA in six replicates. Data came from immunoSEQ multiplex PCR; TCRdb stores just in-frame clones and leaves some out. The profile shows 30,000 or so clones, more than 65% of them singletons. This clonotype was sampled from a person aged 35-80 years with oral cavity squamous cell carcinoma. The chain has TRBV10-2 and TRBJ1-6; D not resolved. Sequences were derived from PBMCs, sampled after nivolumab (anti-PD-1) treatment. The CDR3 reads CASSVDKRNSPLHF. CDR3 sequence (DNA): TGCGCCAGCAGTGTTGACAAAAGGAATTCACCCCTCCACTTT.